The 7 T cell receptor beta chains below were found in one sample sequenced in a study of blood T cell repertoires in COVID-19. Profiled with immunoSEQ multiplex PCR; TCRdb holds only in-frame clones, not every one. The table lists 210,000 or so clones, around 86% of them singletons. The source material was peripheral blood. The origin of the receptors is a human donor in a cohort sampled during active COVID-19.

This chain uses TRBV20-1 with TRBJ2-5; D might be TRBD1 (5 bases). Germline assignment: CDR1 DFQATT and CDR2 SNEGSKA (reference sequence). The CDR3 is 14 residues long. The V end lost 3 bases, the J end lost 5 bases, and 16 bases lay between the germline ends. CDR3 in amino acids: CSASRGPVLETQYF. The CDR3 nucleotides are TGCAGTGCTAGTAGGGGCCCAGTATTGGAGACCCAGTACTTC.

The chain carries TRBV29-1 and TRBJ2-7, with D possibly TRBD2 on 6 matching bases. This CDR3 comprises 13 residues. Germline loops: CDR1 SQVTM, CDR2 ANQGSEA. Trimming stripped 6 bases from V and 1 base from J, with 13 bases between. In DNA form, the CDR3 reads TGCAGCGTCGCGGGATACGATTCCTACGAGCAGTACTTC. It yields the protein CSVAGYDSYEQYF.

The CDR3 protein is CASSIPDVRAEAFF. CDR3 coding DNA: TGTGCCAGTAGTATCCCCGATGTCAGGGCTGAAGCTTTCTTT. This chain joins TRBV19 and TRBJ1-1; perhaps TRBD1 as D (5 bases). CDR1 and CDR2 from the germline V gene are LNHDA and SQIVND (reference sequence). The CDR3 spans 14 residues. V gave up 3 bases and J gave up 6 bases, with 14 bases separating them.

The V and J genes are TRBV28 and TRBJ1-1; D gene unclear. The CDR3 has 14 amino acids. Germline CDR1 MDHEN, CDR2 SYDVKM. The V end was cut by 5 bases, the J end by 1 base, with 11 bases between. CDR3 sequence: CASSPSGRNTEAFF. In DNA, the CDR3 is TGTGCCAGCAGTCCATCCGGGAGGAACACTGAAGCTTTCTTT.

This clone has a single count. The V and J genes are TRBV5-1 and TRBJ2-7; 9 nucleotides match TRBD2. Per the germline V gene, CDR1 is SGHRS and CDR2 is YFSETQ. The CDR3 runs to 14 residues. The ends lost 4 bases at V and 6 bases at J; junction bases unmatched: 8. CDR3 in amino acids: CASSGGLASFEQYF. The DNA for the CDR3 is TGCGCCAGCAGCGGGGGACTAGCATCGTTCGAGCAGTACTTC.

The chain has TRBV21-1 and TRBJ1-1. TRBV21-1 is annotated as a pseudogene. The CDR3 runs to 15 residues. In nucleotides, the CDR3 is TGTGCCAGCAGCAAAGCGCTGGTAGCGAACACTGAAGCTTTCTTT. Amino acids: CASSKALVANTEAFF.

J is TRBJ1-6 and V is TRBV15; D call uncertain. Germline V gives CDR1 LNHNV, CDR2 YYDKDF (reference sequence). The CDR3 loop spans 15 amino acids. Deletions cut 3 bases from V and 7 bases from J, with 13 bases between. The CDR3 is CATSRDGEGNSPLHF. The CDR3 region has the DNA TGTGCCACCAGCAGGGACGGGGAGGGAAATTCACCCCTCCACTTT.